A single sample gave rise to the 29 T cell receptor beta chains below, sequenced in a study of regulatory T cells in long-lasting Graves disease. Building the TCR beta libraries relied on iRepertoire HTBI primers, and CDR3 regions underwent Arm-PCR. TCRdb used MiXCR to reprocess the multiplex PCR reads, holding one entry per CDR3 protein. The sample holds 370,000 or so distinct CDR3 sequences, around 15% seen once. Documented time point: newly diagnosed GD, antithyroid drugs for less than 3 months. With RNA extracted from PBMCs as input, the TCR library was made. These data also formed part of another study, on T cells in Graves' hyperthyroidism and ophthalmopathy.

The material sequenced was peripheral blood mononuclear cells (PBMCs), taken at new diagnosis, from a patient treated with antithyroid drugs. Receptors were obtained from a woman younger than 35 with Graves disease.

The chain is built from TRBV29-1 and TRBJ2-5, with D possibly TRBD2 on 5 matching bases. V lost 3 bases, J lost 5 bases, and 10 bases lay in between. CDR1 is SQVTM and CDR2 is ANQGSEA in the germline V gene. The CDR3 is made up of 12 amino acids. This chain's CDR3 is CSVDGSVETQYF. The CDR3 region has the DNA TGCAGCGTTGACGGTAGCGTGGAGACCCAGTACTTC. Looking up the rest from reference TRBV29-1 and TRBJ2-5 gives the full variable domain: SAVISQKPSRDICQRGTSLTIQCQVDSQVTMMFWYRQQPGQSLTLIATANQGSEATYESGFVIDKFPISRPNLTFSTLTVSNMSPEDSSIYLCSVDGSVETQYFGPGTRLLVL.

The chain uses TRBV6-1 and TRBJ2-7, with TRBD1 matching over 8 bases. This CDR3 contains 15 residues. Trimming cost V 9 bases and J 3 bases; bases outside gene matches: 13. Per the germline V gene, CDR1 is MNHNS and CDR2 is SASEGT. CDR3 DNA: TGTGCCAGTGGAGGGGACAGGAACATTTTCTACGAGCAGTACTTC. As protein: CASGGDRNIFYEQYF.

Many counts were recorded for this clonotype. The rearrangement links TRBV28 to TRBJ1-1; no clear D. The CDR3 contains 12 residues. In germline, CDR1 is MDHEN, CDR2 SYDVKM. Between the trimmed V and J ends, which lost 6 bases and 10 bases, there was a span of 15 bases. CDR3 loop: CASSPTRSAAFF. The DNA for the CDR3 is TGTGCCAGCAGCCCAACCCGGTCAGCAGCTTTCTTT.

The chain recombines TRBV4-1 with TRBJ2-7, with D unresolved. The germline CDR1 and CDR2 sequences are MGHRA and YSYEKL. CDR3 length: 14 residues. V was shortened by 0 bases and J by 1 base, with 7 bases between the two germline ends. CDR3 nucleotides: TGCGCCAGCAGCCAAGATATGGGTTCCTACGAGCAGTACTTC. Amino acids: CASSQDMGSYEQYF.

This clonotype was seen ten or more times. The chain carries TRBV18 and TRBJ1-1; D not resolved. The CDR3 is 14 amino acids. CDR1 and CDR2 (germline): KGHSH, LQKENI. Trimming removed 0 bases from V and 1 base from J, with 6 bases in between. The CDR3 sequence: CASSPPVWNTEAFF. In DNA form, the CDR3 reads TGTGCCAGCTCACCACCAGTTTGGAACACTGAAGCTTTCTTT.

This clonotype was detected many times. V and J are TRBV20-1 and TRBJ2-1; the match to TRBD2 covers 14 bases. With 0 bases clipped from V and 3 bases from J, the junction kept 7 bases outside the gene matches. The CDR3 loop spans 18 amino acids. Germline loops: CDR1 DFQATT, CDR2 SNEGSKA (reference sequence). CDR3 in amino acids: CSARDWGLAGEDYNEQFF. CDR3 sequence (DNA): TGCAGTGCTAGAGATTGGGGACTAGCGGGGGAGGACTACAATGAGCAGTTCTTC.

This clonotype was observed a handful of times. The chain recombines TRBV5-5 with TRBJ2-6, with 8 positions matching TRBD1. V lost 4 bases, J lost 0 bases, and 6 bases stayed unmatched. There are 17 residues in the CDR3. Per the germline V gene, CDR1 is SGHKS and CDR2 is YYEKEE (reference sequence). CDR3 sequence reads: CASSKTGAISGANVLTF. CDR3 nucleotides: TGTGCCAGCAGCAAGACAGGGGCCATCTCTGGGGCCAACGTCCTGACTTTC.

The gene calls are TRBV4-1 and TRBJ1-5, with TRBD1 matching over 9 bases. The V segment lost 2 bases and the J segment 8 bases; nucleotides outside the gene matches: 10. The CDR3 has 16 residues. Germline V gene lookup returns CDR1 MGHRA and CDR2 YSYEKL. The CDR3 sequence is CASSQIHRGRREPQHF. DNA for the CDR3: TGCGCCAGCAGCCAAATCCACAGGGGGCGCAGGGAGCCCCAGCATTTT.

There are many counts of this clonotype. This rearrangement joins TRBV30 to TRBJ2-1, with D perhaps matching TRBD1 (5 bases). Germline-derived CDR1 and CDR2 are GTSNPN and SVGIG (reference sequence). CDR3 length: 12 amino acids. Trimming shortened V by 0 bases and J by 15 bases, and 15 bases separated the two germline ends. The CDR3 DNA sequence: TGTGCCTGGAGTGTAAGGGGCCTTAGCTCGTTCTTC. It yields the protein CAWSVRGLSSFF.

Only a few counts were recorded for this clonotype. The CDR3 sequence: CASGGGFEQFF. The CDR3 DNA sequence: TGTGCCAGCGGAGGGGGATTTGAGCAGTTCTTC. The chain recombines TRBV13 with TRBJ2-1, with D perhaps being TRBD1 or TRBD2 (6 bases each). Germline CDR1 PRHDT, CDR2 FYEKMQ (reference sequence). The V end lost 8 bases, the J end lost 9 bases, and 11 bases lay between the germline ends. The CDR3 is 11 residues long.

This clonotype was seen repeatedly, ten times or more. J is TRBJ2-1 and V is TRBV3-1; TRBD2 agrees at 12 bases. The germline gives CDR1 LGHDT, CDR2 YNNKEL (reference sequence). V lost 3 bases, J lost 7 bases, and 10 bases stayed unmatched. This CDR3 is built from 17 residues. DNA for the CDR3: TGTGCCAGCAGCCAGACCCCGCCGACTAGCGGGAGTAATGAGCAGTTCTTC. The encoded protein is CASSQTPPTSGSNEQFF.

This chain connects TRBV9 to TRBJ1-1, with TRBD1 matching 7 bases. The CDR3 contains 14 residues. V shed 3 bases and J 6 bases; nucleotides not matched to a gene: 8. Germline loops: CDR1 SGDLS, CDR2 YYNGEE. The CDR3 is CASSATGSGSEAFF. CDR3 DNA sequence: TGTGCCAGCAGCGCGACAGGGAGTGGCTCTGAAGCTTTCTTT.

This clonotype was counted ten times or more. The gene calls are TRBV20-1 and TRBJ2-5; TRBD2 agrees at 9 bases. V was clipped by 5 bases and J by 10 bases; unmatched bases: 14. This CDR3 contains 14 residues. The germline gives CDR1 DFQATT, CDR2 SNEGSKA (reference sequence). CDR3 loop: CSAGSIGGRESQYF. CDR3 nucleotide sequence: TGCAGTGCTGGGTCGATCGGCGGGAGGGAAAGCCAGTACTTC.

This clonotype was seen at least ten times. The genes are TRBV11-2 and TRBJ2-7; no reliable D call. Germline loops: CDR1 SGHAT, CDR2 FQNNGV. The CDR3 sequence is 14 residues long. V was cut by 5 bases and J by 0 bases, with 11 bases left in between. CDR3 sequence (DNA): TGTGCCAGCAGCAAAAGGACGGACTCCTACGAGCAGTACTTC. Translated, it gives CASSKRTDSYEQYF. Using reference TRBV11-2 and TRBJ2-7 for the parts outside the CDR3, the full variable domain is EAGVAQSPRYKIIEKRQSVAFWCNPISGHATLYWYQQILGQGPKLLIQFQNNGVVDDSQLPKDRFSAERLKGVDSTLKIQPAKLEDSAVYLCASSKRTDSYEQYFGPGTRLTVT.

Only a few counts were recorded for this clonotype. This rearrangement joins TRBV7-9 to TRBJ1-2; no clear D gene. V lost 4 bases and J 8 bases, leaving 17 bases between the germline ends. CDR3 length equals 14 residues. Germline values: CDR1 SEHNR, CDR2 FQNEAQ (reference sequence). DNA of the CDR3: TGTGCCAGCAGCTCCAGAGTTGCCCAGGAAGGCTACACCTTC. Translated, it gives CASSSRVAQEGYTF.

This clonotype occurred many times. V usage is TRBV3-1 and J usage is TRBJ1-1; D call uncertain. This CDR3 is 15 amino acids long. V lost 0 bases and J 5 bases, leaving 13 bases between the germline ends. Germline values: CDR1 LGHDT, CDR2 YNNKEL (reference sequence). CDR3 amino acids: CASSQDPGIGTEAFF. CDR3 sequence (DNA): TGTGCCAGCAGCCAAGATCCTGGGATCGGGACTGAAGCTTTCTTT.

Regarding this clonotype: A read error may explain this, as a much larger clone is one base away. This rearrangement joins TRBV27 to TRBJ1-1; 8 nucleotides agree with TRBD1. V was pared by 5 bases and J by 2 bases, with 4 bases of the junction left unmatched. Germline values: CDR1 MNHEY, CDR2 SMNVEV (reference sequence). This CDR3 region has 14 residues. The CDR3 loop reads CASSPTGDNTEAFF. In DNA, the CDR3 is TGTGCCAGCAGTCCGACAGGGGATAACACTGAAGCTTTCTTT.

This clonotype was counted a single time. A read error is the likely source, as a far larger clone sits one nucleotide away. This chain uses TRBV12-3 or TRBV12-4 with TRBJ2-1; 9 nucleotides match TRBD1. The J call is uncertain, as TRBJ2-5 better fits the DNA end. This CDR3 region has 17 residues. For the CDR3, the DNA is TGTGCCAGCAGTTTTTGGGCGGGGACAGGGTTCCAAGAGGCCCAGTACTTC. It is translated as CASSFWAGTGFQEAQYF.

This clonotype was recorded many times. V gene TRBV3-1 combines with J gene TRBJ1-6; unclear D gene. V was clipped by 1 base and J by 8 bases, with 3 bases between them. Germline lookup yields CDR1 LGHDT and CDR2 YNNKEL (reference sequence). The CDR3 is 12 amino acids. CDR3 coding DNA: TGTGCCAGCAGCCAAGGAGATTCACCCCTCCACTTT. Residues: CASSQGDSPLHF.

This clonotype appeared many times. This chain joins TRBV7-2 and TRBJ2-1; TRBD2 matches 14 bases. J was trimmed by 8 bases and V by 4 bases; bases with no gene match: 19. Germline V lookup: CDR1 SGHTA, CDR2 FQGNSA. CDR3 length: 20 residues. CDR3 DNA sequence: TGTGCCAGCAGCTCGCGTAGGTCGCCATCGACTAGCGGGGGGGCGGATGAGCAGTTCTTC. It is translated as CASSSRRSPSTSGGADEQFF.

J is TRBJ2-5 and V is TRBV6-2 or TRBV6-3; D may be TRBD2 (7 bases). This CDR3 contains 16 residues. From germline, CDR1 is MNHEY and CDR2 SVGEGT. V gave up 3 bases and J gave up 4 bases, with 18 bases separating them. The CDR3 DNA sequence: TGTGCCAGCAGTTATGGGGGGGCAGGGTACCGAGAGACCCAGTACTTC. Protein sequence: CASSYGGAGYRETQYF.

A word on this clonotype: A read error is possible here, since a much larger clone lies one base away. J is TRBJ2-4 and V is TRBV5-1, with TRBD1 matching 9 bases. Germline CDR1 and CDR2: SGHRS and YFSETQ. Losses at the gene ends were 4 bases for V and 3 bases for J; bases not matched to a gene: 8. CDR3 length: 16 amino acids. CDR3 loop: CASSAPGDRDKNIQYF. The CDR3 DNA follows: TGCGCCAGCAGCGCACCAGGGGACAGGGACAAAAACATTCAGTACTTC.

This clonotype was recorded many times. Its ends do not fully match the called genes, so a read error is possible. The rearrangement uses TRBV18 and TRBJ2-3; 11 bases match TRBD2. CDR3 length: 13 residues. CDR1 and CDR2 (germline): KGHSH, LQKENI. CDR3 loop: CASSSPTSGGQYF. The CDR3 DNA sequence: TGTGCCAGCTCATCACCCACTAGCGGGGGACAGTATTTT. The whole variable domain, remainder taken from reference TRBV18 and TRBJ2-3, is NAGVMQNPRHLVRRRGQEARLRCSPMKGHSHVYWYRQLPEEGLKFMVYLQKENIIDESGMPKERFSAEFPKEGPSILRIQQVVRGDSAAYFCASSSPTSGGQYFGPGTRLTVL.

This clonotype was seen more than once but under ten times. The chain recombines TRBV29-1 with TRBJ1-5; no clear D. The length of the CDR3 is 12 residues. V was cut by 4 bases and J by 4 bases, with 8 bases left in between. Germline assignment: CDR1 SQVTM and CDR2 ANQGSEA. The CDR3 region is CSVGAENQPQHF. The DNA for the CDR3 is TGCAGCGTTGGGGCAGAAAATCAGCCCCAGCATTTT.

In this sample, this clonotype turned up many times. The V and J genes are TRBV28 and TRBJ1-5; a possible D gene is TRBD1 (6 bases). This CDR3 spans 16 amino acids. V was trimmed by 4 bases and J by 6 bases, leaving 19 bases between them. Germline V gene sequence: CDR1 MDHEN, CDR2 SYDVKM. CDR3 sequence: CASSSLRGRGSQPQHF. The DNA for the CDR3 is TGTGCCAGCAGTTCCTTGAGGGGGAGAGGTAGTCAGCCCCAGCATTTT. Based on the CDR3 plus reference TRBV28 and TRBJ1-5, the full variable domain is DVKVTQSSRYLVKRTGEKVFLECVQDMDHENMFWYRQDPGLGLRLIYFSYDVKMKEKGDIPEGYSVSREKKERFSLILESASTNQTSMYLCASSSLRGRGSQPQHFGDGTRLSIL.

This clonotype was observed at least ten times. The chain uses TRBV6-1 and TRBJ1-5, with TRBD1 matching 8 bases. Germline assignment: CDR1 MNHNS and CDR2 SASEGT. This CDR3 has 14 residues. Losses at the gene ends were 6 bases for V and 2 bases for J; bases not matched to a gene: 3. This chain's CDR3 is CASRQQGGNQPQHF. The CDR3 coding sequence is TGTGCCAGCAGACAACAGGGGGGCAATCAGCCCCAGCATTTT.

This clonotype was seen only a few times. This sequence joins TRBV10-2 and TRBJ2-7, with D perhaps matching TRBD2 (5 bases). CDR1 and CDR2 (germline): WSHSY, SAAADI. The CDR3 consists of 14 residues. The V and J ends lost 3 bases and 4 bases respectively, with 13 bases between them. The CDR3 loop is CASSEPGSRYEQYF. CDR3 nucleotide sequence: TGCGCCAGCAGTGAACCGGGGTCGAGGTACGAGCAGTACTTC.

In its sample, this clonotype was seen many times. CDR3 sequence: CASSLQRGGYNEQFF. The CDR3 coding sequence is TGTGCCAGCAGTTTACAACGGGGGGGATACAATGAGCAGTTCTTC. This chain links TRBV28 with TRBJ2-1; 8 nucleotides align to TRBD2. This CDR3 region has 15 residues. With 2 bases clipped from V and 4 bases from J, the junction kept 4 bases outside the gene matches. Germline lookup yields CDR1 MDHEN and CDR2 SYDVKM. The full variable domain, with the rest looked up from reference TRBV28 and TRBJ2-1, is DVKVTQSSRYLVKRTGEKVFLECVQDMDHENMFWYRQDPGLGLRLIYFSYDVKMKEKGDIPEGYSVSREKKERFSLILESASTNQTSMYLCASSLQRGGYNEQFFGPGTRLTVL.

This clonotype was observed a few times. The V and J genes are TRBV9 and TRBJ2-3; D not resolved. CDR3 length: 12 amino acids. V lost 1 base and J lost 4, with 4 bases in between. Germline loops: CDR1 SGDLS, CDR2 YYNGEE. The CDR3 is CASSVFSDTQYF. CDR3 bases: TGTGCCAGCAGCGTATTTTCAGATACGCAGTATTTT. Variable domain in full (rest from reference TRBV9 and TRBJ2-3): DSGVTQTPKHLITATGQRVTLRCSPRSGDLSVYWYQQSLDQGLQFLIQYYNGEERAKGNILERFSAQQFPDLHSELNLSSLELGDSALYFCASSVFSDTQYFGPGTRLTVL.